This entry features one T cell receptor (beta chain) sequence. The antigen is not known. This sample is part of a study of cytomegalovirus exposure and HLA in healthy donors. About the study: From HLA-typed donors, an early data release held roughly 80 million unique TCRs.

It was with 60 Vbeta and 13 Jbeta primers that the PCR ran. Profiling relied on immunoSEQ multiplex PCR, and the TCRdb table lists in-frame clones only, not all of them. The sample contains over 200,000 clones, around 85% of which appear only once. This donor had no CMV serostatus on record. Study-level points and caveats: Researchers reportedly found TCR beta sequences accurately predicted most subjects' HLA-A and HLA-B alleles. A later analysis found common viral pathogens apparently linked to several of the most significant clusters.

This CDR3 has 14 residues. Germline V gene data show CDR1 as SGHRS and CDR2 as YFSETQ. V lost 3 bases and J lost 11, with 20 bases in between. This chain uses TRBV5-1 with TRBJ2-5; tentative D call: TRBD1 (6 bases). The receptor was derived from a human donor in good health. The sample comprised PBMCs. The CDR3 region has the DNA TGCGCCAGCAGCTCCGGACAGCCCTGGGAAGAGCAGTACTTC. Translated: CASSSGQPWEEQYF. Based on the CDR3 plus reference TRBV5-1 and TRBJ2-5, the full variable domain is KAGVTQTPRYLIKTRGQQVTLSCSPISGHRSVSWYQQTPGQGLQFLFEYFSETQRNKGNFPGRFSGRQFSNSRSEMNVSTLELGDSALYLCASSSGQPWEEQYFGPGTRLLVL.